This is a list of T cell receptor beta chains from one sample in a study of blood T cell repertoires in COVID-19. Assay used: immunoSEQ multiplex PCR; TCRdb lists only in-frame clones, some missing. Of fewer than 110,000 clones in the sample, 84% were seen once. The sequenced material came from peripheral blood. The receptors were sampled from a human donor in a cohort sampled during active or convalescent COVID-19. CDR3s include the opening cysteine and the closing phenylalanine or tryptophan. Where a row states a size, it is once, few, many or the class of an expanded clone; other rows omit it.

CDR3	V	J	length	size
CASSLNGPGTDYGYTF	TRBV7-3	TRBJ1-2	16	-
CASSYGTGGNQPQHF	TRBV7-9	TRBJ1-5	15	-
CASRFWSTEKLFF	TRBV12-2	TRBJ1-4	13	-
CSVARGTGRYEQYF	TRBV29-1	TRBJ2-7	14	-
CASSLTGLRVSGNTIYF	TRBV11-2	TRBJ1-3	17	-
CASSSTGGLGTQYF	TRBV27	TRBJ2-5	14	-
CASSPLVIGQGAGEAFF	TRBV18	TRBJ1-1	17	-
CASSFQGNHEQYF	TRBV5-1	TRBJ2-7	13	once
CASSVPGTDYGYTF	TRBV25-1	TRBJ1-2	14	-
CASSLLRVPYNEQFF	TRBV5-7	TRBJ2-1	15	-
CASSTRGQGNTIYF	TRBV11-3	TRBJ1-3	14	few
CASTLNSLGNEQFF	TRBV7-8	TRBJ2-1	14	-
CASSFLAENTEAFF	TRBV9	TRBJ1-1	14	-
CASSQSSGSKLFF	TRBV4-3	TRBJ1-4	13	-
CASSQSGQGENTEAFF	TRBV23-1	TRBJ1-1	16	-
CASSDRGRQETQYF	TRBV4-1	TRBJ2-5	14	-
CASSFGTGKETQYF	TRBV7-2	TRBJ2-5	14	-
CASSRGTGVDYGYTF	TRBV5-1	TRBJ1-2	15	-
CASSHDTTNEKLFF	TRBV4-3	TRBJ1-4	14	-
CASSKAGTESNQPQHF	TRBV19	TRBJ1-5	16	-
CASRDTGGTEAFF	TRBV28	TRBJ1-1	13	once
CASREQGNGYTF	TRBV5-1	TRBJ1-2	12	-
CASSTPGLAGERGDTQYF	TRBV5-4	TRBJ2-3	18	-
CASSPDRGRWDTEAFF	TRBV5-6	TRBJ1-1	16	few